This passage covers 27 T cell receptor beta chains from one sample sequenced in a study of CD8 T cells in ankylosing spondylitis. Points from the study as a whole: Ankylosing spondylitis blood appeared to be characterized by a TCR beta motif of several highly homologous variants.

TCRdb used MiXCR to reprocess the 5' RACE reads, holding one entry per CDR3 protein. The sample lists around 140,000 distinct CDR3 sequences; over 15% were seen once. What these receptors recognize is not known. Sequencing input: blood, either unsorted or a sorted T cell fraction (not recorded which). These receptors were taken from a male donor with ankylosing spondylitis.

This clonotype was observed many times. CDR3 protein: CASSSSSGYEQYF. CDR3 sequence (DNA): TGTGCCAGCAGCTCTTCTAGCGGCTACGAGCAGTACTTC. V and J are TRBV7-9 and TRBJ2-7; 7 bases line up with TRBD2. The CDR3 consists of 13 residues. Looked up from germline, CDR1 is SEHNR and CDR2 is FQNEAQ (reference sequence). V trimming: 4 bases; J trimming: 3 bases; junction bases outside the gene matches: 3.

The chain employs TRBV27 and TRBJ2-7; no clear D. In germline, CDR1 is MNHEY, CDR2 SMNVEV (reference sequence). The germline V and J ends were trimmed by 4 bases and 2 bases, with 12 bases remaining between them. This CDR3 has 14 residues. The CDR3: CASSSVEQTYEQYF. The CDR3 DNA follows: TGTGCCAGCAGTTCTGTGGAACAGACCTACGAGCAGTACTTC.

The DNA for the CDR3 is TGTGCCAGCAGCCGAGGCCTAGCGCCAGATACGCAGTATTTT. Residues: CASSRGLAPDTQYF. The V call is TRBV5-8, the J call TRBJ2-3; D is perhaps TRBD2 (6 bases). V lost 4 bases, J lost 4 bases, and 13 bases lay in between. Germline V CDR1 and CDR2: SGHTS, YDEGEE. The CDR3 consists of 14 residues.

In this sample, this clonotype turned up many times. The rearrangement uses TRBV2 and TRBJ2-1, with 8 bases matching TRBD2. Germline V gene lookup returns CDR1 SNHLY and CDR2 FYNNEI. Losses at the gene ends were 2 bases for V and 8 bases for J; bases not matched to a gene: 8. The CDR3 extends over 15 amino acids. CDR3 sequence (DNA): TGTGCCAGCAGTGAAAGTAGCGGGAATATAGATGAGCAGTTCTTC. This translates into CASSESSGNIDEQFF.

The chain employs TRBV5-1 and TRBJ2-2; D remains unclear. This CDR3 spans 12 amino acids. The V end was cut by 1 base, the J end by 7 bases, with 5 bases between. Germline V gene lookup returns CDR1 SGHRS and CDR2 YFSETQ. The CDR3 DNA reads as TGCGCCAGCAGCTTGTTGAACGGGGAGCTGTTTTTT. It yields the protein CASSLLNGELFF.

The chain links TRBV6-5 to TRBJ2-3; D gene uncertain. V lost 0 bases and J lost 3, with 16 bases in between. This CDR3 is built from 17 residues. Looked up from germline, CDR1 is MNHEY and CDR2 is SVGAGI. Here the CDR3 reads CASSYSFGGSRTDTQYF. CDR3 nucleotides: TGTGCCAGCAGTTACTCGTTTGGTGGCAGTCGGACAGATACGCAGTATTTT.

This clonotype has just a few counts. The J gene is TRBJ2-1, the V gene TRBV7-9; TRBD2 agrees at 8 bases. After removal of 3 bases from V and 8 bases from J, the junction contained 3 bases not matched to a gene. The CDR3 totals 13 residues. CDR1 SEHNR and CDR2 FQNEAQ come from the germline V gene (reference sequence). CDR3 bases: TGTGCCAGCAGCTTGGCCGGGGGGGATGAGCAGTTCTTC. This encodes CASSLAGGDEQFF.

This clonotype was recorded a few times. The rearrangement uses TRBV20-1 and TRBJ1-1, with D perhaps matching TRBD1 (5 bases). The CDR3 spans 12 residues. Germline-derived CDR1 and CDR2 are DFQATT and SNEGSKA (reference sequence). The CDR3 nucleotides read TGCAGGGAAAGGGGAGTGAACACTGAAGCTTTCTTT. This translates into CRERGVNTEAFF.

The V call is TRBV7-8, the J call TRBJ2-1; the D call may be TRBD1 or TRBD2 (5 bases each). The germline V gene encodes CDR1 SGHVS and CDR2 FQNEAQ. Deletions cut 4 bases from V and 7 bases from J, with 8 bases between. The CDR3 has 12 residues. CDR3 residues: CASSWGGNEQFF. For the CDR3, the DNA is TGTGCCAGCAGCTGGGGCGGGAATGAGCAGTTCTTC. Complete variable domain (other parts from reference TRBV7-8 and TRBJ2-1): GAGVSQSPRYKVAKRGQDVALRCDPISGHVSLFWYQQALGQGPEFLTYFQNEAQLDKSGLPSDRFFAERPEGSVSTLKIQRTQQEDSAVYLCASSWGGNEQFFGPGTRLTVL.

This rearrangement joins TRBV5-1 to TRBJ2-5; D gene unclear. V was shortened by 1 base and J by 4 bases, with 20 bases between the two germline ends. The CDR3 runs to 17 residues. Looked up from germline, CDR1 is SGHRS and CDR2 is YFSETQ. The CDR3: CASSLSTVVRVGETQYF. The CDR3 DNA follows: TGCGCCAGCAGCTTGTCCACCGTCGTACGAGTTGGAGAGACCCAGTACTTC.

CDR3 sequence: CSAEGGTGVETQYF. The CDR3 DNA sequence: TGCAGCGCCGAGGGAGGGACAGGGGTCGAGACCCAGTACTTC. The rearrangement joins TRBV29-1 to TRBJ2-5; 10 bases map to TRBD1. The CDR3 runs to 14 residues. Germline CDR1 SQVTM, CDR2 ANQGSEA. V dropped 7 bases and J dropped 5; count of bases not matched to a gene: 10.

This clonotype was seen only a few times. In DNA, the CDR3 is TGTGCCAGCAGCCCTGGGGAAGGGGACTACGAGCAGTACTTC. As protein: CASSPGEGDYEQYF. The chain recombines TRBV7-8 with TRBJ2-7, with a possible D match to TRBD1 (5 bases). With 5 bases removed from V and 3 bases from J, the gap between germline ends came to 14 bases. Germline CDR1 reads SGHVS; CDR2 reads FQNEAQ. The CDR3 totals 14 residues.

Ten or more counts support this clonotype. DNA for the CDR3: TGCGCCAGCAGCTTGGAATCTGGGGTGTTAGTATATGGCTACACCTTC. Encoded protein: CASSLESGVLVYGYTF. The rearrangement uses TRBV5-1 and TRBJ1-2; D remains unclear. V gave up 0 bases and J gave up 5 bases, with 17 bases separating them. CDR1 is SGHRS and CDR2 is YFSETQ in the germline V gene. CDR3 length equals 16 residues.

There are a few counts of this clonotype. The chain joins TRBV5-1 to TRBJ2-3; D uncertain. The CDR3 is made up of 12 amino acids. Per germline, CDR1 SGHRS and CDR2 YFSETQ. V was cut by 2 bases and J by 2 bases, with 3 bases left in between. The CDR3 loop is CASSFDTDTQYF. DNA of the CDR3: TGCGCCAGCAGCTTTGACACAGATACGCAGTATTTT.

This chain links TRBV7-9 with TRBJ2-2; D remains ambiguous. The CDR3 has 13 amino acids. The V and J ends lost 0 bases and 5 bases respectively, with 4 bases between them. CDR1 is SEHNR and CDR2 is FQNEAQ in the germline V gene (reference sequence). The CDR3 DNA sequence: TGTGCCAGCAGCTTAGCCCCGACCGGGGAGCTGTTTTTT. It specifies CASSLAPTGELFF.

This clonotype appeared a few times. The rearrangement uses TRBV20-1 and TRBJ2-1, with D perhaps TRBD1 or TRBD2 (5 bases each). This CDR3 is built from 11 residues. Germline V gene data show CDR1 as DFQATT and CDR2 as SNEGSKA (reference sequence). Trimming cost V 7 bases and J 12 bases, with 16 bases left between them. The CDR3 sequence is CSGGTSYGQFF. DNA for the CDR3: TGCAGTGGGGGGACCTCGTATGGGCAGTTCTTC.

This clonotype was seen more than once but under ten times. The V call is TRBV29-1, the J call TRBJ2-3; D is unresolved. Germline V gene data show CDR1 as SQVTM and CDR2 as ANQGSEA. V gave up 1 base and J gave up 9 bases, with 11 bases separating them. The CDR3 is made up of 12 amino acids. The CDR3 DNA follows: TGCAGCGTTGAAGTAGCCCCCCAAACGCAGTATTTT. This codes for CSVEVAPQTQYF.

This clonotype was seen a few times. This chain connects TRBV11-2 to TRBJ1-1; weak D call: TRBD1 (6 bases). V was cut by 4 bases and J by 3 bases, with 21 bases left in between. This CDR3 comprises 17 residues. CDR1 and CDR2 from the germline V gene are SGHAT and FQNNGV. CDR3 bases: TGTGCCAGCAGCTCGGGGTACGGGGGGCTCTTAGACACTGAAGCTTTCTTT. Translated, it gives CASSSGYGGLLDTEAFF.

This clonotype has just a few counts. The chain is built from TRBV20-1 and TRBJ2-7, with 9 nucleotides matching TRBD1. Germline CDR1 DFQATT, CDR2 SNEGSKA (reference sequence). The ends lost 5 bases at V and 4 bases at J; junction bases unmatched: 9. The length of the CDR3 is 14 residues. CDR3 DNA: TGCAGTGCTGGGGACGTGGACAGGGGTTACGAGCAGTACTTC. Translating it yields CSAGDVDRGYEQYF.

This clonotype was seen a handful of times. J is TRBJ2-7 and V is TRBV6-1, with TRBD2 matching over 9 bases. Germline-derived CDR1 and CDR2 are MNHNS and SASEGT. The CDR3 has 16 residues. The trim removed 6 bases at V and 4 bases at J, leaving 13 bases unmatched. CDR3 protein: CASSYSSSTSGYEQYF. The DNA of the CDR3 is TGTGCCAGCAGCTATAGCTCTTCGACTAGCGGATACGAGCAGTACTTC.

This clonotype occurred many times. The CDR3 region is CASQGGPGELFF. The CDR3 DNA reads TGCGCCAGCCAGGGGGGTCCCGGGGAGCTGTTTTTT. This sequence joins TRBV4-1 and TRBJ2-2; D possibly corresponds to TRBD1 (7 bases). This CDR3 has 12 residues. Trimming cost V 8 bases and J 6 bases, with 10 bases left between them. Germline V gene lookup returns CDR1 MGHRA and CDR2 YSYEKL.

The chain employs TRBV7-3 and TRBJ1-1, with D perhaps TRBD1 (5 bases). The CDR3 runs 14 residues. The ends were cut back, 5 bases at V and 4 bases at J, with 14 bases in the middle. The germline gives CDR1 SGHTA, CDR2 FQGTGA. CDR3 in DNA: TGTGCCAGCAGCCTTAACGACAGAAGCACTGAAGCTTTCTTT. The encoded protein is CASSLNDRSTEAFF.

The genes are TRBV28 and TRBJ1-2; 11 bases are a match to TRBD1. The ends lost 5 bases at V and 4 bases at J; junction bases unmatched: 6. Germline CDR1 is MDHEN and CDR2 is SYDVKM. CDR3 length equals 15 residues. CDR3 residues: CASSMGTGGFYGYTF. The CDR3 DNA is TGTGCCAGCAGTATGGGGACAGGGGGATTCTATGGCTACACCTTC.

This clonotype was counted a few times. The chain recombines TRBV28 with TRBJ2-2; no definite D call. Germline V gene data show CDR1 as MDHEN and CDR2 as SYDVKM. The CDR3 is 13 residues long. V lost 6 bases, J lost 6 bases, and 11 bases lay in between. The CDR3 spells CASSRRTAGELFF. In DNA form, the CDR3 reads TGTGCCAGCAGCCGTCGGACGGCCGGGGAGCTGTTTTTT.

This clonotype was detected only a few times. The chain is built from TRBV12-3 or TRBV12-4 and TRBJ1-4; possibly TRBD1 for D (5 bases). V lost 6 bases and J 7 bases, leaving 9 bases between the germline ends. The CDR3 spans 12 residues. The CDR3 region is CASRGAIEKLFF. The CDR3, as DNA: TGTGCCAGCAGAGGGGCGATTGAAAAACTGTTTTTT.

This clonotype was counted ten times or more. The V call is TRBV28, the J call TRBJ2-1, with D maybe TRBD1 (5 bases). From germline, CDR1 is MDHEN and CDR2 SYDVKM. Trimming stripped 5 bases from V and 3 bases from J, with 20 bases between. The CDR3 consists of 17 residues. CDR3 nucleotides: TGTGCCAGCAGTCCCCCAGGGTGGGCAAACCTCTACAATGAGCAGTTCTTC. As protein: CASSPPGWANLYNEQFF.

This clonotype was seen many times. The chain has TRBV29-1 and TRBJ2-1; D gene ambiguous. This CDR3 comprises 12 residues. Trimming stripped 4 bases from V and 7 bases from J, with 11 bases between. Germline CDR1 reads SQVTM; CDR2 reads ANQGSEA. CDR3 coding DNA: TGCAGCGTTGTTCGACTCGGGAATGAGCAGTTCTTC. Translation: CSVVRLGNEQFF.